Below are 2 T cell receptor beta chains sequenced from a single sample in a study of blood T cells in healthy people across ages. With a J-beta primer mix and a sample-barcoded 5' primer, a second PCR ran about 6 to 11 cycles. TCRdb fed the 5' RACE reads into MiXCR, producing one record per CDR3 protein. The table includes over a million distinct CDR3 sequences, approximately 43% detected once. The sample taken for sequencing was blood. These TCRs come from a woman under 30 in good health.

CDR3 bases: TGTGCCAGCAGACATCCGGCGGGCAGGTCCTACGAGCAGTACTTC. Its translation is CASRHPAGRSYEQYF. The V and J genes are TRBV27 and TRBJ2-7; a weak D match, TRBD2 (5 bases). Trimming took off 6 bases at V and 1 base at J, with 16 bases between the two ends. Germline V gene sequence: CDR1 MNHEY, CDR2 SMNVEV (reference sequence). The CDR3 is 15 residues long.

This clonotype was detected a few times. The rearrangement links TRBV6-2 or TRBV6-3 to TRBJ2-7, with TRBD2 matching over 14 bases. V was clipped by 7 bases and J by 5 bases; unmatched bases: 4. Germline V lookup: CDR1 MNHEY, CDR2 SVGEGT. The CDR3 has 14 residues. Here the CDR3 reads CASTVGLAGDEQYF. The DNA for the CDR3 is TGTGCCAGCACAGTGGGACTAGCGGGAGACGAGCAGTACTTC.